This TCR beta chain emerged from a study of CD8 T cells in ankylosing spondylitis (dated by TCRdb to the late 2010s). Regarding the study in general: T cell receptor beta repertoires were profiled in healthy donors and ankylosing spondylitis patients so that disease-linked TCR variants could be found. The full study cohort was made up of 25 ankylosing spondylitis patients and about a hundred healthy donors. Samples of peripheral blood were taken, and for ankylosing spondylitis patients, synovial fluid was collected as well. Study-wide findings and limitations: In peripheral blood, the disease-linked clones were found at relatively low frequencies and had a CD8+ phenotype. Some TCR beta motif variants had previously been reported in synovial fluid and blood of reactive arthritis patients, which suggested common disease-initiation mechanisms. A TCR beta motif made up of eight highly homologous amino acid variants appeared to be characteristic of blood from ankylosing spondylitis patients. Significant enrichment of the disease-linked clones was reported in matched synovial fluid samples from ankylosing spondylitis patients.

At the junction V is shortened by 7 bases and J by 0 bases; bases outside the gene matches: 11. From the cysteine up to the phenylalanine, the CDR3 has a length of 17 residues. Left in the record is the CDR3 DNA by itself, 51 bases read in frame from the first base. CDR1 and CDR2, per the germline V gene, are MNHEY and SVGEGT. Reads for this sample came from an Illumina HiSeq 2500. Quantitative 5'-RACE with molecular barcodes was the method used to prepare the TCR beta libraries. As for the authors' bioinformatics: To identify disease-linked TCR variants, a new computational method was used, one built on a probabilistic model of VDJ rearrangement. TCRdb trimmed the raw reads at Q25, called clones with MiXCR and kept productive beta chains. Rows merge per CDR3 protein into single entries with the most common DNA and genes. TCRdb's processing, not the study's, gives the V and J calls here. Present in this sample are approximately 35,000 distinct CDR3 sequences, 13% of which were seen just once. The ten most abundant clones make up 25% to 40% of the sample.

On this clonotype: No cognate antigen has been identified for it. No base qualities exist here, and no much larger clone lies one base off it.

Synovial fluid samples were matched to blood samples from the same ankylosing spondylitis patients. In this chain, TRBV6-2 or TRBV6-3 is recombined with TRBJ2-2; TRBD1 lines up with 7 middle nucleotides. This sequence originates from a male donor with ankylosing spondylitis. The sequenced sample consisted of synovial fluid, either unsorted or a sorted T cell fraction (not recorded which). The CDR3: CASNSGTVIANTGELFF. The nucleotides read TGTGCCAGCAATTCGGGGACAGTCATTGCGAACACCGGGGAGCTGTTTTTT.